Listed below are T cell receptor beta chains from one sample, sequenced in a study of blood T cell repertoires in COVID-19. The repertoire was sequenced with immunoSEQ multiplex PCR; TCRdb's copy has only in-frame clones and lacks some. Of about 200,000 clones listed, 70% to 90% are singletons. The sequenced sample consisted of peripheral blood. All receptors derive from a woman of 80 years or more with acute or convalescent COVID-19. CDR3s include the opening cysteine and the closing phenylalanine or tryptophan. Each record gives: J gene, V gene, clone size, D gene, CDR3 DNA, CDR3 protein. The D gene is left open where the match is weak. Size is omitted from some rows. Given values are once, few, many or a class for expanded clones.

TRBJ2-3,TRBV9,-,TRBD1,TGTGCCAGCAGCGTAGCGGGCCACGGGACAGGAACAGATACGCAGTATTTT,CASSVAGHGTGTDTQYF
TRBJ1-5,TRBV19,-,-,TGTGCCACCAAAGGCGGACAGCTCAGCAATCAGCCCCAGCATTTT,CATKGGQLSNQPQHF
TRBJ2-1,TRBV5-8,once,TRBD1,TGTGCCAGCAGCTTGGGACAGGGGGGTTACAATGAGCAGTTCTTC,CASSLGQGGYNEQFF
TRBJ2-1,TRBV6-5,-,TRBD2,TGTGCCAGCAATCGGGGGAGGGAGGCCTACAATGAGCAGTTCTTC,CASNRGREAYNEQFF
TRBJ1-4,TRBV3-1/TRBV3-2,-,-,TGTGCCAGCAGCCAAGGATTACGACCGGGGAATAAAGGTGAAAAACTGTTTTTT,CASSQGLRPGNKGEKLFF
TRBJ2-7,TRBV18,-,-,TGTGCCAGCTCACCCCCATCCTACGAGCAGTACTTC,CASSPPSYEQYF
TRBJ1-5,TRBV27,-,-,TGTGCCAGCTGTTCCTCGACTGGGTACCAGCCCCAGCATTTT,CASCSSTGYQPQHF
TRBJ2-2,TRBV4-2,-,-,TGTGCCAGCTCGTCCACCGGGGAGCTGTTTTTT,CASSSTGELFF
TRBJ2-3,TRBV3-1/TRBV3-2,-,TRBD2,TGTGCCAGCAGCCAAGGAGCGGGGGGGCCAGATACGCAGTATTTT,CASSQGAGGPDTQYF
TRBJ2-5,TRBV29-1,once,TRBD2,TGCAGCGTTGAAGGGGCTAGCGGGAGGGAGGAGACCCAGTACTTC,CSVEGASGREETQYF
TRBJ2-1,TRBV11-3,-,TRBD2,TGTGCCAGCAGCTTAGGAGCGGGGATCTACAATGAGCAGTTCTTC,CASSLGAGIYNEQFF
TRBJ1-2,TRBV7-9,-,-,TGTGCCAGCAGAGCCCCCTATGGCTACACCTTC,CASRAPYGYTF
TRBJ2-1,TRBV4-2,-,TRBD1,TGTGCCAGCAGTTCTACACCGGGACAGGGGGCGCAGGTTGAGCAGTTCTTC,CASSSTPGQGAQVEQFF
TRBJ2-7,TRBV6-1,-,-,TGTGCCAGCAGTGAGATCCGGGGAGGCGAGCAGTACTTC,CASSEIRGGEQYF
TRBJ2-5,TRBV7-9,-,TRBD2,TGTGCCAGCAGCGGGCGGGCGGGACTAGCGGGAGAGGTTCCCGAGACCCAGTACTTC,CASSGRAGLAGEVPETQYF
TRBJ2-1,TRBV29-1,once,-,TGCAGCGTTGTTAGGACTTTCGAGGATGAGCAGTTCTTC,CSVVRTFEDEQFF
TRBJ2-1,TRBV7-3,-,-,TGTGCCAGCAGCTTAACGGGGGGTTACAATGAGCAGTTCTTC,CASSLTGGYNEQFF
TRBJ1-5,TRBV21-1,-,-,TGTGCCAGCAGCAAAGCCCGGTTCAATCAGCCCCAGCATTTT,CASSKARFNQPQHF
TRBJ2-7,TRBV19,-,-,TGTGCCAGTAGTATTACAGGTTCCTACGAGCAGTACTTC,CASSITGSYEQYF
TRBJ2-7,TRBV6-2/TRBV6-3,-,TRBD2,TGTGCCAGCAGCGACGCGGGAGGGCCGGGCTACGAGCAGTACTTC,CASSDAGGPGYEQYF